This T cell receptor (beta chain) was sequenced during a study of naive and memory T cell subsets. The study, taken as a whole, reports: Higher TCR numbers at tuberculin sites reflect T cell infiltration, per interpretation.

To note about this clonotype: Its antigen is not known.

The SP2 primer and nested alpha and beta constant region primers amplified ligated cDNA in four rounds. From the UMI-ligation and nested PCR reads, TCRdb called clonotypes with MiXCR, one entry per CDR3 protein. The data show more than 30,000 distinct CDR3 sequences, with 6.7% seen just once and over 3% held by the top ten. The germline V gene has CDR1 SQVTM and CDR2 ANQGSEA. The CDR3 has 15 residues. Germline trimming cut 4 bases from V and 1 base from J; bases unmatched to any gene: 6. Described treatment: skin biopsy from PPD injection site in Mantoux-positive individual. The library had UMIs added by 3' ligation of an oligonucleotide to TCR cDNA. Individuals with a positive Mantoux test gave biopsies from PPD-injected skin. Cells were not sorted; total RNA input targeted 1 to 1000 ng.

V gene TRBV29-1 combines with J gene TRBJ1-1; 10 bases are shared with TRBD1. The sample in question was skin, obtained from a tuberculin skin test site. This clonotype originated in an adult in good health. The CDR3 nucleotides read TGCAGCGTTGTGGGGACAGGGGCCTCGAACACTGAAGCTTTCTTT. Residues: CSVVGTGASNTEAFF.